What follows describes a single T cell receptor beta chain. The antigen is unknown. In the PCR, 60 Vbeta and 13 Jbeta primers were used. Sequencing used immunoSEQ multiplex PCR; TCRdb keeps in-frame clones, though not all of them. The sample consists of roughly 110,000 clones, roughly 82% of them appearing once. This CDR3 comprises 17 residues. V lost 5 bases, J lost 0 bases, and 9 bases stayed unmatched. In germline, CDR1 is SGHVS, CDR2 FQNEAQ. This record belongs to a study of cytomegalovirus exposure and HLA in healthy donors. General study results and limits: Within an earlier analysis, most TCR beta V segments proved productive either about 90% or about 30% of the time.

The sequenced sample consisted of PBMCs. The clonotype originates from a male donor in good health and CMV-seronegative. The V call is TRBV7-8, the J call TRBJ2-2; 7 nucleotides align to TRBD1. This CDR3 reads CASSPRGGQTNTGELFF. DNA of the CDR3: TGTGCCAGCAGCCCCAGAGGGGGACAGACGAACACCGGGGAGCTGTTTTTT.